The rows below give T cell receptor beta chains drawn from one sample of a study of T cell clonotyping in hematopoietic cell transplantation. Generated by immunoSEQ multiplex PCR, the TCRdb table keeps only in-frame clones and is missing some. The sample comprises tens of thousands of clones, roughly 94% of which are singletons, and 1.5% to 2% rests with the top ten. The sample in question was peripheral blood mononuclear cells, obtained before stem cell transplant. Source of these receptors: a man in his forties or fifties with chronic myeloid leukemia. Some clones in this sample may be carry-over from other donors' samples. Each CDR3 is given with its conserved first and last residue. A D gene is named only where the DNA matches it firmly. Size is omitted from some rows. Given values are once, few, many or a class for expanded clones.

J: TRBJ2-2; D: .; size: .; V: TRBV9; DNA: TGTGCCAGCAGCCCCCAAGGCAGATATAAAACCGGGGAGCTGTTTTTT; CDR3: CASSPQGRYKTGELFF
J: TRBJ2-2; D: .; size: few; V: TRBV9; DNA: TGTGCCAGCAGCGTAGGGATAGGGATATCGAACACCGGGGAGCTGTTTTTT; CDR3: CASSVGIGISNTGELFF
J: TRBJ1-2; D: .; size: .; V: TRBV4-3; DNA: TGCGCCAGCAGCCAAGGACAGTTTAACTATGGCTACACCTTC; CDR3: CASSQGQFNYGYTF
J: TRBJ2-1; D: TRBD1; size: .; V: TRBV6-4; DNA: TGTGCCAGCAGTGACGGCCAGGGGGCTGGGGATGAGCAGTTCTTC; CDR3: CASSDGQGAGDEQFF
J: TRBJ2-7; D: .; size: .; V: TRBV28; DNA: TGTGCCAGCAGTCTCCAGCCTTTGGTTACCTACGAGCAGTACTTC; CDR3: CASSLQPLVTYEQYF
J: TRBJ1-4; D: .; size: few; V: TRBV29-1; DNA: TGCAGCGTTGCGGACCGGCGAACTAATGAAAAACTGTTTTTT; CDR3: CSVADRRTNEKLFF
J: TRBJ1-4; D: TRBD1; size: .; V: TRBV9; DNA: TGTGCCAGCAGTCGTCCCGGGACAGGGGGCTCCGCTAATGAAAAACTGTTTTTT; CDR3: CASSRPGTGGSANEKLFF
J: TRBJ1-1; D: .; size: .; V: TRBV7-2; DNA: TGTGCCAGCAGCTTATACAGGGTGAACACTGAAGCTTTCTTT; CDR3: CASSLYRVNTEAFF
J: TRBJ2-2; D: .; size: .; V: TRBV5-1; DNA: TGCGCCAGCAGCTTGGGACAAACCCTCACCTACGCCACCGGGGAGCTGTTTTTT; CDR3: CASSLGQTLTYATGELFF
J: TRBJ2-7; D: .; size: .; V: TRBV6-6; DNA: TGTGCCAGCAGTTACTCGTACAACTCCTACGAGCAGTACTTC; CDR3: CASSYSYNSYEQYF
J: TRBJ2-1; D: .; size: .; V: TRBV6-4; DNA: TGTGCCAGCAGCGCCCAGGCCGCTTATTACAATGAGCAGTTCTTC; CDR3: CASSAQAAYYNEQFF
J: TRBJ1-2; D: TRBD1; size: once; V: TRBV6-5; DNA: TGTGCCAGCAGTTCCCTGGACAGGACGGGAGGCTACACCTTC; CDR3: CASSSLDRTGGYTF
J: TRBJ1-2; D: .; size: .; V: TRBV7-8; DNA: TGTGCCAGCAGCCAGACAGGTGGTGGCTACACCTTC; CDR3: CASSQTGGGYTF
J: TRBJ2-3; D: TRBD2; size: .; V: TRBV18; DNA: TGTGCCAGCTCACCACTAAGCGGGACTAGCGACTCAGATACGCAGTATTTT; CDR3: CASSPLSGTSDSDTQYF
J: TRBJ1-2; D: TRBD1; size: few; V: TRBV7-2; DNA: TGTGCCAGCAGCTTCGACAGGGCAAGCTATGGCTACACCTTC; CDR3: CASSFDRASYGYTF
J: TRBJ2-7; D: TRBD1; size: .; V: TRBV28; DNA: TGTGCCAGCAGGGACAGGGCGACCTACGAGCAGTACTTC; CDR3: CASRDRATYEQYF
J: TRBJ2-2; D: TRBD2; size: .; V: TRBV9; DNA: TGTGCCAGCAGCGCCCCTCGGGGGGACCCAACACGGTTTTTT; CDR3: CASSAPRGDPTRFF
J: TRBJ1-2; D: TRBD1; size: .; V: TRBV7-2; DNA: TGTGCCAGCAGCTATTTTCGGGACAGGGCTGATGGCTACACCTTC; CDR3: CASSYFRDRADGYTF
J: TRBJ2-7; D: .; size: .; V: TRBV5-1; DNA: TGCGCCAGCAGCTTGTTGCAGGGGCAATTACACGAGCAGTACTTC; CDR3: CASSLLQGQLHEQYF
J: TRBJ2-1; D: TRBD2; size: .; V: TRBV6-5; DNA: TGTGCCAGCAATATAGCGGGGGGCCGCTACAATGAGCAGTTCTTC; CDR3: CASNIAGGRYNEQFF
J: TRBJ1-5; D: .; size: .; V: TRBV6-5; DNA: TGTGCCAGCAGTTACGGACGGGATCAGCCCCAGCATTTT; CDR3: CASSYGRDQPQHF
J: TRBJ2-5; D: TRBD2; size: .; V: TRBV5-1; DNA: TGCGCCAGCAGCCAACCAAGGACTAGCTTCGAGACCCAGTACTTC; CDR3: CASSQPRTSFETQYF
J: TRBJ1-3; D: .; size: once; V: TRBV6-6; DNA: TGTGCCAGCAGTTACCAAGGAAATGCTGGAAACACCATATATTTT; CDR3: CASSYQGNAGNTIYF
J: TRBJ2-5; D: TRBD2; size: .; V: TRBV4-2; DNA: TGTGCCAGCAGCCAAGGAACTAGCGCTTTGGAAGAGACCCAGTACTTC; CDR3: CASSQGTSALEETQYF
J: TRBJ1-2; D: .; size: .; V: TRBV9; DNA: TGTGCCAGCAGCGTAGAGGGGGACCTTCGGACCTATGGCTACACCTTC; CDR3: CASSVEGDLRTYGYTF
J: TRBJ1-1; D: .; size: .; V: TRBV6-5; DNA: TGTGCCAGCAGTACTCGGGGCCCGGTGAACACTGAAGCTTTCTTT; CDR3: CASSTRGPVNTEAFF
J: TRBJ1-1; D: TRBD1; size: .; V: TRBV6-4; DNA: TGTGCCAGCAGCGAGGGGACAGCTATGAACACTGAAGCTTTCTTT; CDR3: CASSEGTAMNTEAFF
J: TRBJ1-1; D: .; size: .; V: TRBV20-1; DNA: TGCAGTGCTATCTTGAATGTGGAAGCTTTCTTT; CDR3: CSAILNVEAFF